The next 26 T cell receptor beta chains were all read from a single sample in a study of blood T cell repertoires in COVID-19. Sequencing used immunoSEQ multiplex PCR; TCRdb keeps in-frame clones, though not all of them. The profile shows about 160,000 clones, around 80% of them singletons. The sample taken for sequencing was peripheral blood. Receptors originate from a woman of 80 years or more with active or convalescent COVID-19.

CDR3 region: CASSLAPPTEMAFF. The CDR3, as DNA: TGCGCCAGCAGCTTGGCCCCGCCGACAGAAATGGCTTTCTTT. The V and J genes are TRBV5-1 and TRBJ1-1; D possibly corresponds to TRBD1 (5 bases). The CDR3 loop spans 14 amino acids. V gave up 0 bases and J gave up 11 bases, with 17 bases separating them. Germline V lookup: CDR1 SGHRS, CDR2 YFSETQ.

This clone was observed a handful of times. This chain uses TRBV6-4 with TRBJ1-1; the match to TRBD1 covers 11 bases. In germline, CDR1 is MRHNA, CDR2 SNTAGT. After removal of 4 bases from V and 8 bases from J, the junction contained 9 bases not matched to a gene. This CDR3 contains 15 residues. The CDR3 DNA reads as TGTGCCAGCAGTGGTGAAGGACAGGGGGCAGCCGAAGCTTTCTTT. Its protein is CASSGEGQGAAEAFF.

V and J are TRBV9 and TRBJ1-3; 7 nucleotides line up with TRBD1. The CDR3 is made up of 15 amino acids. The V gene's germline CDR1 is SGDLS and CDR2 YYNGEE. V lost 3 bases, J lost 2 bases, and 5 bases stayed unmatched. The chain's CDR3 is CASSDRGSTGNTIYF. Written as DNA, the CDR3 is TGTGCCAGCAGCGACAGGGGCTCGACTGGAAACACCATATATTTT.

The CDR3 nucleotides read TGTGCCAGCAGTTACGTAACAGGGGGCGGCGGCTACACCTTC. Its translation: CASSYVTGGGGYTF. V usage is TRBV6-5 and J usage is TRBJ1-2, with 9 bases that match TRBD1. Trimming cost V 2 bases and J 8 bases; bases outside gene matches: 6. This CDR3 has 14 amino acids. Germline V CDR1 and CDR2: MNHEY, SVGAGI.

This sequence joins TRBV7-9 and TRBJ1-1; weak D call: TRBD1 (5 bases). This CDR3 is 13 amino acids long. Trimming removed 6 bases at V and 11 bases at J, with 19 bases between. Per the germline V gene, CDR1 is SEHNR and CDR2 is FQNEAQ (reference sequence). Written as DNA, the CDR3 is TGTGCCAGCAGTCCGGGGGTTGAGCGGGCGGCTTTCTTT. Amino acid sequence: CASSPGVERAAFF.

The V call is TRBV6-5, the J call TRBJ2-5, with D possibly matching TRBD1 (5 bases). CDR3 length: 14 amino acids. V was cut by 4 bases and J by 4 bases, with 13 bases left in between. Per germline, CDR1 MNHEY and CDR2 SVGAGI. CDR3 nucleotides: TGTGCCAGCAGTTTCGACAGCTCGAGAGAGACCCAGTACTTC. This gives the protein CASSFDSSRETQYF.

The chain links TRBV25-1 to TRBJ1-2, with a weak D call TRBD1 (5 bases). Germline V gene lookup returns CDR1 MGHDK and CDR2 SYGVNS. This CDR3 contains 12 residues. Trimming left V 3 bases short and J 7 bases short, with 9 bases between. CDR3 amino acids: CASSDGGLGYTF. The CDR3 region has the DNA TGTGCCAGCAGTGATGGGGGACTTGGCTACACCTTC.

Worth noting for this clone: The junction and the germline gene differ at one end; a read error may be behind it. CDR3 in DNA: TGTGCCAGCAGGCCCAACATGAACAGTGAAGCTTTCTTT. Translating gives CASRPNMNSEAFF. This rearrangement joins TRBV6-5 to TRBJ1-1; D gene ambiguous. CDR1 and CDR2 from the germline V gene are MNHEY and SVGAGI. The CDR3 extends over 13 amino acids.

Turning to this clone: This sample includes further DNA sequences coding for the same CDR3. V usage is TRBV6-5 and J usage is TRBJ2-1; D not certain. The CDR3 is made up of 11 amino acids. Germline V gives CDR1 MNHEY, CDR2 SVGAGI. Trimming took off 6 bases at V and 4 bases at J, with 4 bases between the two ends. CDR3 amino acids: CASSLYNEQFF. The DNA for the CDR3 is TGTGCCAGCAGCCTTTACAATGAGCAGTTCTTC.

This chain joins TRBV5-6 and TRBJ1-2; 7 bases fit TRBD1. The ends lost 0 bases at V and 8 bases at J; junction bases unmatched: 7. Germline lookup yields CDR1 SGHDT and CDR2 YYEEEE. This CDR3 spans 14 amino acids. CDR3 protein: CASSLDGTAFGYTF. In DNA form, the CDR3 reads TGTGCCAGCAGCTTGGACGGGACAGCCTTCGGCTACACCTTC.

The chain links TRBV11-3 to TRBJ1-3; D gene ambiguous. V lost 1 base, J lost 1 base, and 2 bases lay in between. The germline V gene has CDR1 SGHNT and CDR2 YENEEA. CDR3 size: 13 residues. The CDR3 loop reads CASSLASGNTIYF. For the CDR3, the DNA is TGTGCCAGCAGCTTAGCGTCTGGAAACACCATATATTTT.

This CDR3 is CASSYTSGGVSTDTQYF. The CDR3 nucleotides are TGCGCCAGCAGCTATACTAGCGGGGGTGTTAGCACAGATACGCAGTATTTT. The gene calls are TRBV5-1 and TRBJ2-3; the match to TRBD2 covers 11 bases. There are 17 residues in the CDR3. Germline V gene lookup returns CDR1 SGHRS and CDR2 YFSETQ. Unmatched junction bases numbered 6, after V lost 3 bases and J lost 0 bases.

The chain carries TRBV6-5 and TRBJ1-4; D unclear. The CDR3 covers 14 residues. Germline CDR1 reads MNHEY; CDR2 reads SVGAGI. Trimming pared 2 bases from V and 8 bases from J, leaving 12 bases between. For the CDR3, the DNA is TGTGCCAGCAGTTACGGTTCAGGTATCGAAAAACTGTTTTTT. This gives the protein CASSYGSGIEKLFF.

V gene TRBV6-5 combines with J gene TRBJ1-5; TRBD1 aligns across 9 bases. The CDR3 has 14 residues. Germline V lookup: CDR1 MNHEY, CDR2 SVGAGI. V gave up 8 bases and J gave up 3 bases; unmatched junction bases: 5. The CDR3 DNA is TGTGCCAGCCGGACAGGGGAAGCCAATCAGCCCCAGCATTTT. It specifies CASRTGEANQPQHF.

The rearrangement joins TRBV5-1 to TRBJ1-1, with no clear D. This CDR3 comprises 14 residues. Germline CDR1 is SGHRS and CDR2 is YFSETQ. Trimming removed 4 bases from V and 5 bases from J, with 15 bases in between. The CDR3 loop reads CASSPGYGRTEAFF. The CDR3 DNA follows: TGCGCCAGCAGCCCCGGTTACGGGAGAACTGAAGCTTTCTTT.

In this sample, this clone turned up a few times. CDR3 nucleotide sequence: TGTGCCTGGAGCCCTGGACTTTATGGCTACACCTTC. This encodes CAWSPGLYGYTF. The chain has TRBV30 and TRBJ1-2, with D unclear. The length of the CDR3 is 12 residues. Trimming left V 3 bases short and J 5 bases short, with 10 bases between. Germline loops: CDR1 GTSNPN, CDR2 SVGIG (reference sequence).

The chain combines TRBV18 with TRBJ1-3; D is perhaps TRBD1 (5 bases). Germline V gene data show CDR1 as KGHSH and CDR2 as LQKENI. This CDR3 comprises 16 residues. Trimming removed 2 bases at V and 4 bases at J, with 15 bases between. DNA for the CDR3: TGTGCCAGCTCACCATCGACAGACCCTACCGGAAACACCATATATTTT. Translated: CASSPSTDPTGNTIYF.

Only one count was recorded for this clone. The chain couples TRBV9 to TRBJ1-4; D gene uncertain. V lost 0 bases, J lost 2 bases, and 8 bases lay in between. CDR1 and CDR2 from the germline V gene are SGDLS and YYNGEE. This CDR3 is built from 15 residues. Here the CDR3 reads CASSVGVGTNEKLFF. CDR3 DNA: TGTGCCAGCAGCGTAGGGGTGGGCACTAATGAAAAACTGTTTTTT.

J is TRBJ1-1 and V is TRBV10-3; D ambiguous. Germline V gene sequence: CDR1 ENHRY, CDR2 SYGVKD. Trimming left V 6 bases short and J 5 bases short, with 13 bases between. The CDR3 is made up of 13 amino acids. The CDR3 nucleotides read TGTGCCATCAGACAGATCTCTGGGACTGAAGCTTTCTTT. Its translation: CAIRQISGTEAFF.

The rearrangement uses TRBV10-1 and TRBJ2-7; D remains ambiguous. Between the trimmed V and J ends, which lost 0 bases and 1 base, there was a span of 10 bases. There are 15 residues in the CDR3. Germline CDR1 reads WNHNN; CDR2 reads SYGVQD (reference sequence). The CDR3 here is CASSESASGSYEQYF. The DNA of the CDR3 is TGCGCCAGCAGTGAGTCGGCTAGTGGGTCCTACGAGCAGTACTTC.

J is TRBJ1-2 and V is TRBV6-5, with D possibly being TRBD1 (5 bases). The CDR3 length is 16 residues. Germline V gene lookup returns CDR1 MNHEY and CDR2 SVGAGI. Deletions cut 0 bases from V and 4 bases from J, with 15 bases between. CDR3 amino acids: CASSYSARAGSYGYTF. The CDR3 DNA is TGTGCCAGCAGTTACTCGGCCAGGGCAGGTTCCTATGGCTACACCTTC.

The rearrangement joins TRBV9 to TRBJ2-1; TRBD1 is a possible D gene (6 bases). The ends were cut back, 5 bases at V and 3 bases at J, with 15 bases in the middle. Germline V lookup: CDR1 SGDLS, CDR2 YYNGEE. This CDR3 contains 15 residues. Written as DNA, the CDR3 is TGTGCCAGCAGTGCTGGGCAGGGGCACTACAATGAGCAGTTCTTC. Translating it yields CASSAGQGHYNEQFF.

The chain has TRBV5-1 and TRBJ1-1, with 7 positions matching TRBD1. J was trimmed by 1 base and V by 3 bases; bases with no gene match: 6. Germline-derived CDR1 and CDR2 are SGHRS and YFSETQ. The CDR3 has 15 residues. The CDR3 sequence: CASSSTGTANTEAFF. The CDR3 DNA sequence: TGCGCCAGCAGCTCAACCGGGACAGCGAACACTGAAGCTTTCTTT.

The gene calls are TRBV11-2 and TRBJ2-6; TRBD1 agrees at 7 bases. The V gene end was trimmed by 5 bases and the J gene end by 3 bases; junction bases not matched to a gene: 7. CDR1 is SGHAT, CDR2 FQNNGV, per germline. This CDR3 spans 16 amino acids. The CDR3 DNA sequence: TGTGCCAGCAGCCCTCGACAGGGACGTGGGGCCAACGTCCTGACTTTC. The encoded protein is CASSPRQGRGANVLTF.

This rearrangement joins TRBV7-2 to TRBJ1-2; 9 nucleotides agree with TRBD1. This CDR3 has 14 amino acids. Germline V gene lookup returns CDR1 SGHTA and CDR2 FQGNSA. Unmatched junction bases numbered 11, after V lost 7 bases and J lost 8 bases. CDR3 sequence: CASTLGGQGGGYTF. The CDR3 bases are TGTGCCAGCACACTTGGGGGACAGGGAGGCGGCTACACCTTC.

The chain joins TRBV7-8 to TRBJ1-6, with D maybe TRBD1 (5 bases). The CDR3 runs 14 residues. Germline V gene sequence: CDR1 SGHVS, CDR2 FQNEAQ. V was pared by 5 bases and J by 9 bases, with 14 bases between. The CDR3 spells CASSQVGGSSPLHF. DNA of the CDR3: TGTGCCAGCAGCCAGGTCGGGGGAAGTTCACCCCTCCACTTT.